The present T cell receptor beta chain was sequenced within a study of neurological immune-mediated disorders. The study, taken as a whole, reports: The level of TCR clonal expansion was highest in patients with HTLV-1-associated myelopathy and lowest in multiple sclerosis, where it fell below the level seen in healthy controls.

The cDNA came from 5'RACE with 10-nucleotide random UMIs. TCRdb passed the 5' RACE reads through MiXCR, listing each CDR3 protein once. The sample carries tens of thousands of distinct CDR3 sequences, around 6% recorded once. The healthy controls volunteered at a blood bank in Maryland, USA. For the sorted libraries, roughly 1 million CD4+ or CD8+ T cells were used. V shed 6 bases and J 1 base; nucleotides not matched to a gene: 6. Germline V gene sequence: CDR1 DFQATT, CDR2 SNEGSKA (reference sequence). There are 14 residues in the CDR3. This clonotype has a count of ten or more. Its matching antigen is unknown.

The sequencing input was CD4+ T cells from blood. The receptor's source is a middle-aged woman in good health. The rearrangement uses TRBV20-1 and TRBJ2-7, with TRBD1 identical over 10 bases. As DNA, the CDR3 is TGCAGTGCGCTGGGACAGGGGAAGTCCTACGAGCAGTACTTC. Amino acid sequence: CSALGQGKSYEQYF.